What follows is one T cell receptor beta chain and its context. Antigen unknown. The protocol was immunoSEQ multiplex PCR, while the TCRdb copy is restricted to in-frame clones and leaves out a portion. The top ten clones hold 18% of a sample with 150,000 to 170,000 clones, under 95% of them seen once. The sample belongs to a study of T cell responses to AZD1222 COVID-19 vaccine. About the study: Second-dose groups at about 4 or about 12 weeks were pooled. Whole-study findings and limits: Increases in Spike-specific TCR breadth and depth were seen after two AZD1222 doses. No repertoire was sampled before or during the peak T cell response, only after it. Clonal diversity may have been underestimated, and the donors were mostly white British, with more females than males.

Germline CDR1 reads LGHDT; CDR2 reads YNNKEL (reference sequence). V lost 1 base, J lost 9 bases, and 19 bases lay in between. The CDR3 extends over 17 amino acids. The sequenced sample was peripheral blood, obtained on day 0 of AZD1222 vaccination. The TCR comes from an adult in good health. The J gene is TRBJ1-6, the V gene TRBV3-1 (or the pseudogene TRBV3-2), with D perhaps matching TRBD1 (5 bases). This chain's CDR3 is CASSQGERVLGGSPLHF. CDR3 DNA: TGTGCCAGCAGCCAAGGGGAGAGGGTCCTCGGGGGTTCACCCCTCCACTTT.